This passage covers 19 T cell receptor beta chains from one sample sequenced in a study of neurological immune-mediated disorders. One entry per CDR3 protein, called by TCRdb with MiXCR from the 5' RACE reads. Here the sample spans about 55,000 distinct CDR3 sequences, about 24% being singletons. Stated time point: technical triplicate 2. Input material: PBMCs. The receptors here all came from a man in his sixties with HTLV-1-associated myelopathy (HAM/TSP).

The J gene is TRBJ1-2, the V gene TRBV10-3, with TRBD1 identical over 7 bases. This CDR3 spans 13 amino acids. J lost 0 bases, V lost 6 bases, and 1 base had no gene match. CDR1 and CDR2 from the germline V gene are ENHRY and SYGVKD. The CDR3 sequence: CAIRGQSNYGYTF. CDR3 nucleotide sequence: TGTGCCATCAGGGGACAGTCTAACTATGGCTACACCTTC.

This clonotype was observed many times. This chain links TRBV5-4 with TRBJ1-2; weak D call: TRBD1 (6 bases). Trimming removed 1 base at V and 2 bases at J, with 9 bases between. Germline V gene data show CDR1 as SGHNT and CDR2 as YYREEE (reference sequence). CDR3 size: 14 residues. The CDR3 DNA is TGTGCCAGCAGCTTGAATCAGGGGAACTATGGCTACACCTTC. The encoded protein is CASSLNQGNYGYTF.

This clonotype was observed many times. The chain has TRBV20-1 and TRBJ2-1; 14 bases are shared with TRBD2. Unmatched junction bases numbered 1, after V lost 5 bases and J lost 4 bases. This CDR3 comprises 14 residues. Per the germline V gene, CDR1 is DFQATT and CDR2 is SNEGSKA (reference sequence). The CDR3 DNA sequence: TGCAGTGCTTGGACTAGCGGGAGGTACAATGAGCAGTTCTTC. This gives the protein CSAWTSGRYNEQFF.

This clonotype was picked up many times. This CDR3 reads CSARAAGLLEGYTF. The CDR3 DNA reads as TGCAGTGCTAGAGCAGCGGGCTTGCTTGAGGGCTACACCTTC. This chain joins TRBV20-1 and TRBJ1-2; D ambiguous. V was shortened by 1 base and J by 8 bases, with 17 bases between the two germline ends. Germline V gene sequence: CDR1 DFQATT, CDR2 SNEGSKA (reference sequence). The CDR3 totals 14 residues.

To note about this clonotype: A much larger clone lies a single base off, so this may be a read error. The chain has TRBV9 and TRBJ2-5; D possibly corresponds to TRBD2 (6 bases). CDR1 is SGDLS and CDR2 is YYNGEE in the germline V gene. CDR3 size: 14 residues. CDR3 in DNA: TGTGCCAGCGGCGTAGGGCGGGGACAAGAGACCCAGTACTTC. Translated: CASGVGRGQETQYF.

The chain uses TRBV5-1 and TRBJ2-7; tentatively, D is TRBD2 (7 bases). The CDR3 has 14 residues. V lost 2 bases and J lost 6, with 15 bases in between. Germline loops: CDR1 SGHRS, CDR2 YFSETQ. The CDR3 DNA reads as TGCGCCAGCAGCTTAGGGGGAGGGGAGGGCGAGCAGTACTTC. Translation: CASSLGGGEGEQYF.

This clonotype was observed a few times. This CDR3 is CATRASDSGANVLTF. The DNA for the CDR3 is TGTGCCACCCGGGCCTCGGACTCCGGGGCCAACGTCCTGACTTTC. The rearrangement uses TRBV24-1 and TRBJ2-6, with a possible D match to TRBD2 (5 bases). Trimming took off 9 bases at V and 4 bases at J, with 15 bases between the two ends. This CDR3 has 15 amino acids. The germline V gene encodes CDR1 KGHDR and CDR2 SFDVKD.

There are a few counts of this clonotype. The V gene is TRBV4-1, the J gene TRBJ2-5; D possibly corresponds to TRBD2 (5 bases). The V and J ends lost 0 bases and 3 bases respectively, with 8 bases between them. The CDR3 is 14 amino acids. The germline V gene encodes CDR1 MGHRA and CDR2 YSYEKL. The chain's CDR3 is CASSQDPREETQYF. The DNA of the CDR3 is TGCGCCAGCAGCCAAGATCCGAGGGAAGAGACCCAGTACTTC.

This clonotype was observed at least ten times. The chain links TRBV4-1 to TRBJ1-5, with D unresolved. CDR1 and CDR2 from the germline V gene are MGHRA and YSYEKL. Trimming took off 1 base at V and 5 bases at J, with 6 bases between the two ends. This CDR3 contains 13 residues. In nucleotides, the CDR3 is TGCGCCAGCAGCCAAGGGTTTGATCAGCCCCAGCATTTT. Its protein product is CASSQGFDQPQHF.

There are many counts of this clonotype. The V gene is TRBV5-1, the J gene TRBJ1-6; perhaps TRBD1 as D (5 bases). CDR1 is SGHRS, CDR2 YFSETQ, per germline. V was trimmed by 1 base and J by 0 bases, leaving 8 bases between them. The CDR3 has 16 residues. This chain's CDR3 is CASSLKGDSYNSPLHF. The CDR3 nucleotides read TGCGCCAGCAGCTTGAAAGGGGACTCCTATAATTCACCCCTCCACTTT. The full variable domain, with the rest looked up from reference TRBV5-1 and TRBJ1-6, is KAGVTQTPRYLIKTRGQQVTLSCSPISGHRSVSWYQQTPGQGLQFLFEYFSETQRNKGNFPGRFSGRQFSNSRSEMNVSTLELGDSALYLCASSLKGDSYNSPLHFGNGTRLTVT.

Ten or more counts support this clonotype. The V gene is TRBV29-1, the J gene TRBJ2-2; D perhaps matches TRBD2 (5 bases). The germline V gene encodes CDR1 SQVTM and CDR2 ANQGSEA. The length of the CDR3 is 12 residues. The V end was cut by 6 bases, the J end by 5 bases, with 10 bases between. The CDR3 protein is CSVREQTGELFF. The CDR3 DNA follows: TGCAGCGTACGGGAACAGACCGGGGAGCTGTTTTTT.

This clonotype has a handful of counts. The CDR3 protein is CSATEGRAIQETQYF. The DNA of the CDR3 is TGCAGTGCTACAGAAGGGCGGGCGATCCAAGAGACCCAGTACTTC. The chain has TRBV20-1 and TRBJ2-5; weak D call: TRBD2 (5 bases). Per germline, CDR1 DFQATT and CDR2 SNEGSKA (reference sequence). Trimming stripped 4 bases from V and 1 base from J, with 16 bases between. The CDR3 has 15 residues.

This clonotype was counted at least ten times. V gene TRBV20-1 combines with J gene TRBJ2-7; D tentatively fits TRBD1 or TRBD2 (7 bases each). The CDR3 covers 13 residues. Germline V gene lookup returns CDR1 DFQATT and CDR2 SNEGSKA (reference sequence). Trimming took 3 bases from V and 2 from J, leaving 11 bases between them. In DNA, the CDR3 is TGCAGTGCTAGGTCAGGGGGGGCCTACGAGCAGTACTTC. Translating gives CSARSGGAYEQYF.

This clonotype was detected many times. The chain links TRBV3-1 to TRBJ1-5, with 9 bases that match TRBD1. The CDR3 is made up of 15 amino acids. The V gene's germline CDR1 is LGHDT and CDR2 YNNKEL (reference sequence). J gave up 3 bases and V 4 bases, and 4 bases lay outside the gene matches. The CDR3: CASSLGQGYNQPQHF. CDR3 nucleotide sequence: TGTGCCAGCAGCCTAGGACAGGGGTACAATCAGCCCCAGCATTTT. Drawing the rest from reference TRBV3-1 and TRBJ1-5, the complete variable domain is DTAVSQTPKYLVTQMGNDKSIKCEQNLGHDTMYWYKQDSKKFLKIMFSYNNKELIINETVPNRFSPKSPDKAHLNLHINSLELGDSAVYFCASSLGQGYNQPQHFGDGTRLSIL.

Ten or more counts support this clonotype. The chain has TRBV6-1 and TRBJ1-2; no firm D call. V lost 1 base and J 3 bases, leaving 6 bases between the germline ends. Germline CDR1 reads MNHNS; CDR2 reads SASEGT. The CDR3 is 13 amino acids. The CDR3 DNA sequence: TGTGCCAGCAGTGAAGGGCACGACTATGGCTACACCTTC. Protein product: CASSEGHDYGYTF.

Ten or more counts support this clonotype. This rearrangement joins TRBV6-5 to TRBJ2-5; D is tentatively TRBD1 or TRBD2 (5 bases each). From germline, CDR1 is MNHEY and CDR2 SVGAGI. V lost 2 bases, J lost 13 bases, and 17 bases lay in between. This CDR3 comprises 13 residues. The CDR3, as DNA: TGTGCCAGCAGTTACCCCGGGACCGAGATTATGTACTTC. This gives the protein CASSYPGTEIMYF.

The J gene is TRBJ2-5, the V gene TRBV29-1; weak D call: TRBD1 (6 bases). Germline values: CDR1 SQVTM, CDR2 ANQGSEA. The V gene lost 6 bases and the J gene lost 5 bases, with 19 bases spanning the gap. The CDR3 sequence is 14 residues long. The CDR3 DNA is TGCAGCGTCCCTGCGTGGGGCCAGGGGGAGACCCAGTACTTC. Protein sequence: CSVPAWGQGETQYF.

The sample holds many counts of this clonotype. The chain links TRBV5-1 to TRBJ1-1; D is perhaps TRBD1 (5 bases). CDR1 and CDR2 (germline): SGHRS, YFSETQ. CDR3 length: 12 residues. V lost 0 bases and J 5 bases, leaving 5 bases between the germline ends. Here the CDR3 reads CASSLEGTEAFF. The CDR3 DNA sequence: TGCGCCAGCAGCTTGGAGGGGACTGAAGCTTTCTTT.

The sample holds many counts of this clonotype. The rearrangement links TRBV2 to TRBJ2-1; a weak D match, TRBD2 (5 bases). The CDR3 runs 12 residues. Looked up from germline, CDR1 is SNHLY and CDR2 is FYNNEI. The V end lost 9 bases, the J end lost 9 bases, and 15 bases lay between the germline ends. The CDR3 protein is CASSSGLFEQFF. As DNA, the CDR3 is TGTGCCAGTTCCTCCGGACTCTTTGAGCAGTTCTTC.